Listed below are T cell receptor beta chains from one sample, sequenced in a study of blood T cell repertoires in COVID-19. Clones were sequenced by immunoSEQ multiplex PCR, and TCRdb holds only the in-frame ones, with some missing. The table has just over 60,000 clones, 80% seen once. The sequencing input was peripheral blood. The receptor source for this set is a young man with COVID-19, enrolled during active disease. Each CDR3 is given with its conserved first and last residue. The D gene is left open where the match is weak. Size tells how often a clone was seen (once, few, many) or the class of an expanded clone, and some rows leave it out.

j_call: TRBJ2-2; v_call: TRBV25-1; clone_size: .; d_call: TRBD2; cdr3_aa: CASASGSAGELFF; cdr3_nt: TGTGCCAGCGCAAGCGGGAGTGCCGGGGAGCTGTTTTTT
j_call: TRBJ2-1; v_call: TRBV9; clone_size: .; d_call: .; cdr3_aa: CASSASAREDYEQFF; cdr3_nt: TGTGCCAGCAGCGCCTCCGCCAGAGAGGACTATGAGCAGTTCTTC
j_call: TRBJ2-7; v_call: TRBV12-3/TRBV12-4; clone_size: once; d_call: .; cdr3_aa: CASSRTGNDEQYF; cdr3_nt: TGTGCCAGCAGTCGTACAGGGAACGACGAGCAGTACTTC
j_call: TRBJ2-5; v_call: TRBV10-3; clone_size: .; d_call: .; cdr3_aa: CAISRDFQETQYF; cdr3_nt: TGTGCCATCAGTCGGGACTTCCAAGAGACCCAGTACTTC
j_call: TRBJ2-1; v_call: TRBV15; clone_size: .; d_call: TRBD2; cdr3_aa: CVVKEGLEYNEQFF; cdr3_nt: TGTGTCGTAAAAGAAGGACTAGAATACAATGAGCAGTTCTTC
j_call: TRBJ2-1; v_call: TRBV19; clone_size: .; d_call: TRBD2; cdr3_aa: CASSTDTSGRGNEQFF; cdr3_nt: TGTGCCAGTAGTACAGATACTAGCGGGAGGGGGAATGAGCAGTTCTTC
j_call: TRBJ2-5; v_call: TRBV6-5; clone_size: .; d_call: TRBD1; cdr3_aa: CASSTLTGEAETQYF; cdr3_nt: TGTGCCAGCAGTACATTGACAGGGGAGGCGGAGACCCAGTACTTC
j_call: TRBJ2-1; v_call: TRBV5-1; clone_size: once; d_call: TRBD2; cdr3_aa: CASSTTGTSGGGQFF; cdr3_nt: TGCGCCAGCAGCACTACCGGGACTAGCGGGGGTGGGCAGTTCTTC
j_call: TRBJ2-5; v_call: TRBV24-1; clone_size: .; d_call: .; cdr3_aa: CATGVTDYHQETQYF; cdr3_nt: TGTGCCACCGGGGTGACGGACTACCACCAAGAGACCCAGTACTTC
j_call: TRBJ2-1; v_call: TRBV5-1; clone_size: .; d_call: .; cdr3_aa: CASSPLWERSSYNEQFF; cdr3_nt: TGCGCCAGCAGCCCGCTTTGGGAGCGTAGCTCCTACAATGAGCAGTTCTTC
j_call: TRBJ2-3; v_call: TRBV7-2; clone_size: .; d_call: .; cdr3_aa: CASSLGGPGTDTQYF; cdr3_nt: TGTGCCAGCAGCTTGGGGGGGCCAGGGACAGATACGCAGTATTTT